This T cell receptor beta chain was sequenced during a study of human T cells and chemical hapten exposure. The V end lost 7 bases, the J end lost 2 bases, and 13 bases lay between the germline ends. There are 13 residues in the CDR3. CDR1 and CDR2 from the germline V gene are SQVTM and ANQGSEA. TCRdb used MiXCR to reprocess the RACE reads, holding one entry per CDR3 protein. The data show tens of thousands of distinct CDR3 sequences, with roughly 10% seen just once and 2% to 2.5% held by the top ten. Time point meaning: patch test 2, 6 weeks after DPC sensitization. Noted treatment: therapeutic diphenylcyclopropenone sensitization with weekly scalp DPC. It was from unfractionated whole blood that total RNA was extracted.

This chain links TRBV29-1 with TRBJ2-3; D is possibly TRBD1 (5 bases). The TCR sequence derives from a woman between 25 and 40 years old with alopecia areata. Some clones in this sample may be carry-over from other donors' samples. Sequenced material: whole blood, taken in connection with sensitization to the hapten diphenylcyclopropenone (DPC). The CDR3 loop reads CSADLGPTDTQYF. The CDR3 nucleotides are TGCAGCGCAGACCTGGGGCCCACAGATACGCAGTATTTT.